Only one count was recorded for the clone carrying this TCR beta chain. The sample is drawn from a study of cytomegalovirus exposure and HLA in healthy donors. This CDR3 comprises 14 residues. Germline assignment: CDR1 SGHTA and CDR2 FQGNSA. Deletions cut 1 base from V and 6 bases from J, with 13 bases between. The PCR had 60 Vbeta and 13 Jbeta primers. TCRdb's table, derived via immunoSEQ multiplex PCR, lists solely in-frame clones and lacks some. This table has 200,000 to 250,000 clones, 70% appearing once. The receptor was derived from a man aged 35-49 years in good health and CMV-seropositive. The chain is built from TRBV7-2 and TRBJ2-7; the D gene is possibly TRBD2 (6 bases). Sequenced: PBMCs. In DNA form, the CDR3 reads TGTGCCAGCAGCTTAGATATTAGCGGTCGCGAGCAGTACTTC. Protein product: CASSLDISGREQYF.